The 25 T cell receptor beta chains below all came from one sample that was sequenced in a study of T cell responses to AZD1222 COVID-19 vaccine. TCRdb's copy holds only in-frame clones and misses some; the assay was immunoSEQ multiplex PCR. The sample lists about 120,000 clones; around 87% were seen once. The specimen comprised peripheral blood, sampled on day 0 of AZD1222 vaccination. The source of these receptors is an adult in good health.

The V and J genes are TRBV11-2 and TRBJ1-2; perhaps TRBD1 as D (5 bases). The CDR3 sequence is 17 residues long. The germline gives CDR1 SGHAT, CDR2 FQNNGV. Trimming shortened V by 0 bases and J by 9 bases, and 23 bases separated the two germline ends. CDR3 DNA: TGTGCCAGCAGCTTAGATAACACCCGGGGGAACGTGGCACGCTACACCTTC. Residues: CASSLDNTRGNVARYTF.

V usage is TRBV6-2 or TRBV6-3 and J usage is TRBJ1-1, with 8 nucleotides matching TRBD1. V lost 5 bases and J lost 6; bases outside the gene matches: 23. The CDR3 has 19 amino acids. The germline CDR1 and CDR2 sequences are MNHEY and SVGEGT. CDR3 sequence: CASSPVPGQGGRLGAEAFF. CDR3 nucleotide sequence: TGTGCCAGCAGTCCCGTCCCTGGACAGGGCGGGAGGCTGGGGGCTGAAGCTTTCTTT.

The chain employs TRBV27 and TRBJ1-4; TRBD1 might be the D (5 bases). Germline V lookup: CDR1 MNHEY, CDR2 SMNVEV (reference sequence). This CDR3 has 15 residues. V was cut by 5 bases and J by 4 bases, with 14 bases left in between. The CDR3 bases are TGTGCCAGCAGTCCCCGGGACGGACTTAATGAAAAACTGTTTTTT. This sequence encodes CASSPRDGLNEKLFF. Combining the CDR3 with reference TRBV27 and TRBJ1-4 gives the whole variable domain EAQVTQNPRYLITVTGKKLTVTCSQNMNHEYMSWYRQDPGLGLRQIYYSMNVEVTDKGDVPEGYKVSRKEKRNFPLILESPSPNQTSLYFCASSPRDGLNEKLFFGSGTQLSVL.

This chain joins TRBV4-1 and TRBJ1-1; TRBD1 matches 8 bases. This CDR3 has 17 residues. Germline CDR1 and CDR2: MGHRA and YSYEKL. Trimming removed 2 bases from V and 1 base from J; junction bases left unmatched: 9. CDR3 bases: TGCGCCAGCAGCCAACTCGACAGGGGTGCGTCGAACACTGAAGCTTTCTTT. Its translation: CASSQLDRGASNTEAFF.

The rearrangement uses TRBV3-1 (or the pseudogene TRBV3-2) and TRBJ2-3; TRBD1 is a possible D gene (5 bases). Germline loops: CDR1 LGHDT, CDR2 YNNKEL (reference sequence). The CDR3 has 17 residues. V was pared by 2 bases and J by 0 bases, with 15 bases between. In DNA form, the CDR3 reads TGTGCCAGCAGCCAAATTGGGCAGGGATTTAGCACAGATACGCAGTATTTT. This sequence encodes CASSQIGQGFSTDTQYF.

J is TRBJ1-1 and V is TRBV7-2; 7 bases agree with TRBD1. Germline trimming cut 1 base from V and 3 bases from J; bases unmatched to any gene: 5. Germline V CDR1 and CDR2: SGHTA, FQGNSA. CDR3 size: 15 residues. CDR3 amino acids: CASSLVGRGDTEAFF. The CDR3 DNA is TGTGCCAGCAGCTTAGTTGGCAGGGGGGACACTGAAGCTTTCTTT.

The V and J genes are TRBV7-2 and TRBJ1-5; D remains ambiguous. Germline assignment: CDR1 SGHTA and CDR2 FQGNSA. V lost 0 bases and J lost 6, with 15 bases in between. The length of the CDR3 is 16 residues. The CDR3 region is CASSLAGPRGGQPQHF. CDR3 sequence (DNA): TGTGCCAGCAGCTTAGCAGGCCCTCGGGGTGGTCAGCCCCAGCATTTT.

The chain recombines TRBV6-2 or TRBV6-3 with TRBJ1-2, with a weak D call TRBD1 (5 bases). Germline CDR1 MNHEY, CDR2 SVGEGT. Trimming shortened V by 4 bases and J by 6 bases, and 21 bases separated the two germline ends. The CDR3 totals 16 residues. The CDR3 DNA follows: TGTGCCAGCAGTTCCCAATCAGGGACGCCCGGGGATGGCTACACCTTC. It translates to CASSSQSGTPGDGYTF.

This clone was observed at least ten times. The chain joins TRBV28 to TRBJ2-7; no reliable D call. With 3 bases removed from V and 4 bases from J, the gap between germline ends came to 7 bases. The length of the CDR3 is 12 residues. CDR1 is MDHEN, CDR2 SYDVKM, per germline. DNA for the CDR3: TGTGCCAGCAGTTTCATAGGTTACGAGCAGTACTTC. It specifies CASSFIGYEQYF.

The rearrangement joins TRBV28 to TRBJ1-4; D perhaps matches TRBD1 (5 bases). CDR3 length: 14 residues. Germline V gene sequence: CDR1 MDHEN, CDR2 SYDVKM. Trimming cost V 6 bases and J 5 bases, with 13 bases left between them. The CDR3 bases are TGTGCCAGCAGCATCCCAGGGAGAAATGAAAAACTGTTTTTT. Its protein is CASSIPGRNEKLFF.

The rearrangement uses TRBV21-1 and TRBJ2-7; TRBD1, the table's D call, lacks a check against the DNA. TRBV21-1 is a known pseudogene. There are 16 residues in the CDR3. CDR3: CASSSDDRGLRCEQYF. In nucleotides, the CDR3 is TGTGCCAGCAGCAGCGACGACAGGGGACTACGGTGCGAGCAGTACTTC.

J is TRBJ1-1 and V is TRBV10-1; D is unclear. CDR1 and CDR2 from the germline V gene are WNHNN and SYGVQD (reference sequence). This CDR3 contains 14 residues. V was trimmed by 4 bases and J by 0 bases, leaving 9 bases between them. The chain's CDR3 is CASSAYTVNTEAFF. The CDR3 nucleotides are TGCGCCAGCAGTGCGTATACAGTGAACACTGAAGCTTTCTTT.

The chain combines TRBV7-9 with TRBJ2-5, with D perhaps matching TRBD1 or TRBD2 (7 bases each). Trimming removed 1 base at V and 3 bases at J, with 12 bases between. The germline gives CDR1 SEHNR, CDR2 FQNEAQ (reference sequence). This CDR3 is built from 15 residues. CDR3 protein: CASSLGAGGEETQYF. The CDR3 DNA reads as TGTGCCAGCAGCTTAGGAGCAGGGGGGGAAGAGACCCAGTACTTC.

The chain is built from TRBV19 and TRBJ2-2; no firm D call. CDR1 and CDR2 from the germline V gene are LNHDA and SQIVND (reference sequence). Trimming shortened V by 6 bases and J by 0 bases, and 11 bases separated the two germline ends. This CDR3 has 15 residues. The CDR3 sequence: CASSPAATNTGELFF. CDR3 DNA: TGTGCCAGTAGCCCGGCGGCTACGAACACCGGGGAGCTGTTTTTT.

The rearrangement joins TRBV9 to TRBJ2-7; D might be TRBD2 (5 bases). This CDR3 spans 14 amino acids. Germline V gene sequence: CDR1 SGDLS, CDR2 YYNGEE. Trimming stripped 0 bases from V and 1 base from J, with 8 bases between. The CDR3 DNA is TGTGCCAGCAGCGTAGGGGAGCCTTCCTACGAGCAGTACTTC. Translated, it gives CASSVGEPSYEQYF.

The chain couples TRBV9 to TRBJ1-5, with TRBD1 matching 7 bases. J was trimmed by 1 base and V by 4 bases; bases with no gene match: 2. The germline V gene encodes CDR1 SGDLS and CDR2 YYNGEE. The length of the CDR3 is 14 residues. The CDR3 region has the DNA TGTGCCAGCAGCCCGGGACAGAGCAATCAGCCCCAGCATTTT. Translating gives CASSPGQSNQPQHF.

The CDR3 DNA is TGTGCCACCAGCAGAGGATCTCCTCCTGGACTGTTTTTT. Its translation is CATSRGSPPGLFF. The chain links TRBV15 to TRBJ1-4, with D hard to call. V shed 1 base and J shed 13 bases, with 13 bases lying between them. This CDR3 has 13 amino acids. Germline CDR1 and CDR2: LNHNV and YYDKDF (reference sequence). Based on the CDR3 plus reference TRBV15 and TRBJ1-4, the full variable domain is DAMVIQNPRYQVTQFGKPVTLSCSQTLNHNVMYWYQQKSSQAPKLLFHYYDKDFNNEADTPDNFQSRRPNTSFCFLDIRSPGLGDTAMYLCATSRGSPPGLFFGSGTQLSVL.

This clone came up a few times. V usage is TRBV5-4 and J usage is TRBJ1-2, with no clear D. The V and J ends lost 4 bases and 3 bases respectively, with 22 bases between them. Germline lookup yields CDR1 SGHNT and CDR2 YYREEE (reference sequence). CDR3 length: 17 amino acids. CDR3: CASSLPGRESFYYGYTF. DNA for the CDR3: TGTGCCAGCAGCCTTCCCGGTAGGGAGTCCTTTTACTATGGCTACACCTTC.

This clone came up once. V usage is TRBV6-2 or TRBV6-3 and J usage is TRBJ2-2, with D uncertain. The V gene's germline CDR1 is MNHEY and CDR2 SVGEGT. CDR3 size: 17 residues. Deletions cut 2 bases from V and 0 bases from J, with 13 bases between. CDR3 protein: CASSYPNSFTNTGELFF. CDR3 coding DNA: TGTGCCAGCAGTTACCCGAACAGCTTCACGAACACCGGGGAGCTGTTTTTT.

The chain joins TRBV18 to TRBJ2-5; D not resolved. Germline V gene sequence: CDR1 KGHSH, CDR2 LQKENI. This CDR3 is built from 13 residues. The V gene lost 4 bases and the J gene lost 7 bases, with 13 bases spanning the gap. The CDR3 sequence: CASSLDQERTQYF. In nucleotides, the CDR3 is TGTGCCAGCTCACTTGACCAGGAGAGGACCCAGTACTTC.

V and J are TRBV7-3 and TRBJ1-1, with D hard to call. The CDR3 extends over 15 amino acids. Trimming stripped 2 bases from V and 2 bases from J, with 12 bases between. CDR1 and CDR2 (germline): SGHTA, FQGTGA. The CDR3 region has the DNA TGTGCCAGCAGCTTAGCACACAGCGAAAACACTGAAGCTTTCTTT. It yields the protein CASSLAHSENTEAFF.

The gene calls are TRBV15 and TRBJ1-5; D might be TRBD1 (5 bases). Germline values: CDR1 LNHNV, CDR2 YYDKDF (reference sequence). V was clipped by 4 bases and J by 8 bases, with 12 bases between them. The CDR3 runs 13 residues. CDR3 residues: CATSIGGAKPQHF. The CDR3 coding sequence is TGTGCCACCAGCATAGGAGGGGCGAAGCCCCAGCATTTT. Supplemented by reference TRBV15 and TRBJ1-5, the full variable domain reads DAMVIQNPRYQVTQFGKPVTLSCSQTLNHNVMYWYQQKSSQAPKLLFHYYDKDFNNEADTPDNFQSRRPNTSFCFLDIRSPGLGDTAMYLCATSIGGAKPQHFGDGTRLSIL.

This CDR3 is CASSLRNSPRDTQYF. CDR3 coding DNA: TGTGCCAGCAGCTTGAGGAATAGCCCCAGAGATACGCAGTATTTT. The rearrangement uses TRBV5-4 and TRBJ2-3; D uncertain. There are 15 residues in the CDR3. The V end was cut by 1 base, the J end by 5 bases, with 14 bases between. Looked up from germline, CDR1 is SGHNT and CDR2 is YYREEE (reference sequence).

The rearrangement joins TRBV11-2 to TRBJ2-1; 9 bases align to TRBD2. The CDR3 loop spans 16 amino acids. The J segment lost 2 bases and the V segment lost 1 base, leaving 3 bases of the junction unmatched. The germline V gene has CDR1 SGHAT and CDR2 FQNNGV. CDR3 region: CASSLGVAGAYNEQFF. The CDR3 coding sequence is TGTGCCAGCAGCTTAGGAGTAGCGGGAGCCTACAATGAGCAGTTCTTC.

This clone occurred a few times. This chain joins TRBV6-5 and TRBJ2-1; no clear D. CDR3 length equals 12 residues. Per germline, CDR1 MNHEY and CDR2 SVGAGI. Trimming pared 11 bases from V and 2 bases from J, leaving 10 bases between. The CDR3 DNA reads as TGTGCCGCCTCACGACCCTACAATGAGCAGTTCTTC. Its translation: CAASRPYNEQFF.